One sample yielded the 29 T cell receptor beta chains listed below, sequenced in a study of Ad26.COV2.S vaccination and SARS-CoV-2 variants (dated by TCRdb to the early 2020s). The library relied on the immunoSEQ multiplex PCR assay. TCRdb provides this immuneACCESS table in a form limited to in-frame rearrangements. Some clones are lacking; in checked studies, under half of them reflect an unresolved V gene, and why the rest are absent is not known. Across this sample there are about 410,000 clones, with approximately 91% seen only once. The biggest ten clones account for 1.9% of the sample. Explained via the paper, the treatment or condition label denotes: over 15 received Ad26.COV2.S at low or high dose, single or two shots; roughly five received placebo; per-sample allocation not given. Repertoires of vaccine and placebo recipients were sequenced from samples taken on day 63 after the first injection.

The sequences come from peripheral blood, collected in a trial of Ad26.COV2.S vaccine versus placebo. The receptor source for this set is a person aged 18-60 years who received the Ad26.COV2.S COVID-19 vaccine or a placebo.

The chain couples TRBV7-8 to TRBJ2-3, with a tentative D call TRBD1 (5 bases). The V gene lost 9 bases and the J gene lost 6 bases, with 13 bases spanning the gap. The CDR3 length is 12 residues. The germline V gene encodes CDR1 SGHVS and CDR2 FQNEAQ. CDR3 bases: TGTGCCAGTTCCAGGGCCCGGGATACGCAGTATTTT. Translation: CASSRARDTQYF.

This sequence joins TRBV2 and TRBJ1-5; D unclear. Germline V CDR1 and CDR2: SNHLY, FYNNEI. The CDR3 runs 13 residues. Trimming cost V 3 bases and J 10 bases, with 13 bases left between them. This CDR3 reads CASSEYGRTPQHF. The CDR3 nucleotides read TGTGCCAGCAGTGAGTACGGACGAACACCCCAGCATTTT.

The chain couples TRBV16 to TRBJ2-7, with D uncertain. Germline-derived CDR1 and CDR2 are KGHSY and FQNENV. The CDR3 totals 14 residues. With 0 bases removed from V and 6 bases from J, the gap between germline ends came to 12 bases. CDR3 in amino acids: CASSQSPGSREQYF. The CDR3 DNA is TGTGCCAGCAGCCAATCGCCGGGCTCCCGCGAGCAGTACTTC.

This clone was detected only a few times. V is TRBV12-5 and J is TRBJ1-5; D is uncertain. CDR3 size: 13 residues. CDR1 is LGHNT and CDR2 is FRNRAP in the germline V gene. Trimming shortened V by 3 bases and J by 4 bases, and 7 bases separated the two germline ends. This CDR3 is CASGFGVNQPQHF. CDR3 DNA sequence: TGTGCTAGTGGTTTCGGGGTTAATCAGCCCCAGCATTTT.

The V gene is TRBV19, the J gene TRBJ2-3; D perhaps matches TRBD2 (5 bases). V lost 3 bases, J lost 2 bases, and 9 bases lay in between. CDR1 and CDR2 from the germline V gene are LNHDA and SQIVND (reference sequence). This CDR3 spans 14 amino acids. The CDR3 spells CASSIRGYTDTQYF. The DNA for the CDR3 is TGTGCCAGTAGTATTCGGGGATACACAGATACGCAGTATTTT.

This chain connects TRBV6-1 to TRBJ2-3; perhaps TRBD2 as D (6 bases). This CDR3 is built from 14 residues. The germline gives CDR1 MNHNS, CDR2 SASEGT. Trimming stripped 3 bases from V and 4 bases from J, with 11 bases between. The CDR3 is CASSDVGSSDTQYF. CDR3 bases: TGTGCCAGCAGTGACGTCGGGAGCTCAGATACGCAGTATTTT.

DNA of the CDR3: TGTGCCAGCAGCCCCGCCGGGACAGGGTGGTTCAGCGGGATCACCGGGGAGCTGTTTTTT. It specifies CASSPAGTGWFSGITGELFF. V is TRBV6-6 and J is TRBJ2-2; 9 bases match TRBD1. Germline V gene data show CDR1 as MNHNY and CDR2 as SVGAGI (reference sequence). This CDR3 comprises 20 residues. Trimming at V came to 6 bases and at J to 4 bases, leaving 21 bases not matched to a gene.

The rearrangement joins TRBV7-2 to TRBJ2-2; D may be TRBD1 (5 bases). CDR1 is SGHTA, CDR2 FQGNSA, per germline. V was cut by 1 base and J by 4 bases, with 10 bases left in between. This CDR3 region has 15 residues. As DNA, the CDR3 is TGTGCCAGCAGCTTAGGGCAGGGCGGCACCGGGGAGCTGTTTTTT. It translates to CASSLGQGGTGELFF.

The chain has TRBV11-3 and TRBJ1-2; 9 bases map to TRBD1. The V gene's germline CDR1 is SGHNT and CDR2 YENEEA. Trimming took 5 bases from V and 8 from J; bases not matched to a gene: 6. The CDR3 covers 13 residues. Here the CDR3 reads CASSMTGGGGYTF. Here the CDR3 DNA reads TGTGCCAGCAGCATGACAGGGGGGGGAGGCTACACCTTC.

The chain uses TRBV10-3 and TRBJ2-7; 9 bases fit TRBD1. Germline CDR1 and CDR2: ENHRY and SYGVKD. Trimming removed 5 bases from V and 3 bases from J; junction bases left unmatched: 5. This CDR3 spans 14 amino acids. CDR3 sequence: CAISSTGGFYEQYF. DNA of the CDR3: TGTGCCATCAGTTCGACAGGGGGGTTCTACGAGCAGTACTTC.

The rearrangement joins TRBV30 to TRBJ1-5, with TRBD1 identical over 7 bases. The CDR3 runs to 16 residues. Per germline, CDR1 GTSNPN and CDR2 SVGIG (reference sequence). V shed 2 bases and J 0 bases; nucleotides not matched to a gene: 7. Here the CDR3 reads CAWSLGDRDSNQPQHF. The CDR3 coding sequence is TGTGCCTGGAGTTTGGGGGACAGAGATAGCAATCAGCCCCAGCATTTT.

The chain joins TRBV2 to TRBJ1-6, with 11 positions matching TRBD1. CDR3 length equals 17 residues. Germline assignment: CDR1 SNHLY and CDR2 FYNNEI. V trimming: 7 bases; J trimming: 0 bases; junction bases outside the gene matches: 5. The DNA for the CDR3 is TGTGCCAGCAACGCCGGGACAGGGGGCTCCTATAATTCACCCCTCCACTTT. Protein product: CASNAGTGGSYNSPLHF.

This clone was counted a few times. The chain carries TRBV2 and TRBJ1-2; D is uncertain. This CDR3 spans 14 amino acids. Per germline, CDR1 SNHLY and CDR2 FYNNEI. V was pared by 1 base and J by 3 bases, with 9 bases between. CDR3 region: CASSEGPRDYGYTF. CDR3 DNA: TGTGCCAGCAGTGAAGGACCCCGAGACTATGGCTACACCTTC.

This sequence joins TRBV3-1 (or the pseudogene TRBV3-2) and TRBJ1-1; D gene ambiguous. The CDR3 length is 12 residues. The V end was cut by 5 bases, the J end by 5 bases, with 9 bases between. CDR1 is LGHDT, CDR2 YNNKEL, per germline (reference sequence). The CDR3 is CASSYGGTEAFF. The CDR3, as DNA: TGTGCCAGCAGCTACGGAGGAACTGAAGCTTTCTTT.

This clone was counted a few times. This chain uses TRBV28 with TRBJ1-6; weak D call: TRBD1 (6 bases). Germline CDR1 MDHEN, CDR2 SYDVKM. The CDR3 consists of 14 residues. V shed 2 bases and J shed 7 bases, with 9 bases lying between them. The CDR3, as DNA: TGTGCCAGCAGTTTAGGGACAAGCAATTCACCCCTCCACTTT. Protein product: CASSLGTSNSPLHF.

The rearrangement uses TRBV11-2 and TRBJ1-2, with D hard to call. This CDR3 is built from 15 residues. The germline CDR1 and CDR2 sequences are SGHAT and FQNNGV. Deletions cut 1 base from V and 8 bases from J, with 17 bases between. The CDR3 is CASSLVPGSTRGYTF. CDR3 DNA: TGTGCCAGCAGCTTAGTACCGGGCTCAACTCGCGGCTACACCTTC.

V is TRBV19 and J is TRBJ1-2, with unresolved D. CDR3 size: 14 residues. Trimming cost V 2 bases and J 0 bases, with 7 bases left between them. CDR1 is LNHDA and CDR2 is SQIVND in the germline V gene (reference sequence). The CDR3 is CASSIRAANYGYTF. In DNA, the CDR3 is TGTGCCAGTAGTATAAGGGCCGCTAACTATGGCTACACCTTC.

The rearrangement joins TRBV30 to TRBJ2-1; D not certain. The CDR3 runs 14 residues. The germline V and J ends were trimmed by 3 bases and 7 bases, with 16 bases remaining between them. From germline, CDR1 is GTSNPN and CDR2 SVGIG (reference sequence). The chain's CDR3 is CAWRADSRWNEQFF. CDR3 nucleotides: TGTGCCTGGAGGGCCGACTCCCGATGGAATGAGCAGTTCTTC.

This clone was observed a single time. This chain uses TRBV3-1 (or the pseudogene TRBV3-2) with TRBJ1-1; maybe TRBD1 (6 bases). CDR3 length equals 12 residues. V lost 5 bases, J lost 5 bases, and 9 bases lay in between. The germline V gene encodes CDR1 LGHDT and CDR2 YNNKEL (reference sequence). CDR3 sequence (DNA): TGTGCCAGCAGCAGACAGGCTACTGAAGCTTTCTTT. Amino acid sequence: CASSRQATEAFF.

The CDR3 protein is CASSQDKRERDEQFF. CDR3 DNA: TGTGCCAGCAGCCAAGATAAGCGTGAACGCGATGAGCAGTTCTTC. This sequence joins TRBV4-2 and TRBJ2-1; no clear D. The CDR3 spans 15 residues. V lost 0 bases and J lost 8, with 14 bases in between. Germline lookup yields CDR1 LGHNA and CDR2 YNFKEQ.

This chain joins TRBV28 and TRBJ1-3; D ambiguous. V was trimmed by 3 bases and J by 0 bases, leaving 12 bases between them. The germline CDR1 and CDR2 sequences are MDHEN and SYDVKM. This CDR3 has 16 residues. In DNA, the CDR3 is TGTGCCAGCAGTTTCGGAGGAGGCCGCTCTGGAAACACCATATATTTT. Translating it yields CASSFGGGRSGNTIYF.

The rearrangement joins TRBV27 to TRBJ2-7, with 8 bases that match TRBD1. V lost 2 bases, J lost 3 bases, and 6 bases stayed unmatched. The CDR3 is made up of 15 amino acids. From germline, CDR1 is MNHEY and CDR2 SMNVEV (reference sequence). As DNA, the CDR3 is TGTGCCAGCAGTTTAACCGGGACAGGCATCTACGAGCAGTACTTC. Residues: CASSLTGTGIYEQYF.

A single count supports this clone. The rearrangement joins TRBV18 to TRBJ2-7; D may correspond to TRBD1 or TRBD2 (5 bases each). V shed 3 bases and J shed 3 bases, with 15 bases lying between them. Germline V gives CDR1 KGHSH, CDR2 LQKENI. The CDR3 spans 15 residues. DNA for the CDR3: TGTGCCAGCTCACCTACGTCGGGGCAAGGCTACGAGCAGTACTTC. Amino acid sequence: CASSPTSGQGYEQYF.

This chain links TRBV5-5 with TRBJ1-1; 8 positions match TRBD1. The length of the CDR3 is 14 residues. Trimming removed 4 bases from V and 1 base from J; junction bases left unmatched: 3. From germline, CDR1 is SGHKS and CDR2 YYEKEE (reference sequence). The CDR3 region has the DNA TGTGCCAGCAGCATGCAGGGGGCGAACACTGAAGCTTTCTTT. Protein product: CASSMQGANTEAFF.

Concerning this clone itself: The same CDR3 can be traced to other DNA sequences in this sample. The genes are TRBV28 and TRBJ1-2; 7 bases line up with TRBD1. The CDR3 has 14 amino acids. V was clipped by 3 bases and J by 1 base; unmatched bases: 2. From germline, CDR1 is MDHEN and CDR2 SYDVKM. CDR3 residues: CASSLSGGNYGYTF. CDR3 DNA: TGTGCCAGCAGTTTGTCAGGGGGTAACTATGGCTACACCTTC.

V gene TRBV7-9 combines with J gene TRBJ2-2; perhaps TRBD2 as D (5 bases). V shed 4 bases and J shed 2 bases, with 17 bases lying between them. The CDR3 runs to 17 residues. The germline V gene has CDR1 SEHNR and CDR2 FQNEAQ (reference sequence). The chain's CDR3 is CASSSGLRSVNTGELFF. DNA of the CDR3: TGTGCCAGCAGCTCCGGACTTAGGAGCGTAAACACCGGGGAGCTGTTTTTT.

The genes are TRBV7-2 and TRBJ2-7; TRBD1 might be the D (5 bases). The CDR3 runs 15 residues. The V end was cut by 0 bases, the J end by 2 bases, with 11 bases between. Germline loops: CDR1 SGHTA, CDR2 FQGNSA. In DNA, the CDR3 is TGTGCCAGCAGCTTAGCGGCGCAGGGCCCCTACGAGCAGTACTTC. This codes for CASSLAAQGPYEQYF.

The V call is TRBV13, the J call TRBJ2-7, with D possibly being TRBD2 (5 bases). CDR3 length: 16 residues. CDR1 and CDR2 from the germline V gene are PRHDT and FYEKMQ (reference sequence). Trimming stripped 5 bases from V and 3 bases from J, with 20 bases between. CDR3 in amino acids: CASSARLTGMGYEQYF. The CDR3, as DNA: TGTGCCAGCAGCGCCAGGTTGACGGGAATGGGCTACGAGCAGTACTTC.

J is TRBJ1-6 and V is TRBV4-2; the D gene is possibly TRBD1 (6 bases). V lost 0 bases to trimming and J lost 7 bases, with 10 bases between them. The length of the CDR3 is 15 residues. Germline CDR1 reads LGHNA; CDR2 reads YNFKEQ. This chain's CDR3 is CASSQELQGNSPLHF. The CDR3 DNA follows: TGTGCCAGCAGCCAAGAGCTACAGGGAAATTCACCCCTCCACTTT.